Shown below are 30 T cell receptor beta chains from a single sample sequenced in a study of breast tumors, draining lymph nodes, adjacent tissues. Axillary draining lymph nodes of breast cancer patients supplied the node samples. Each CDR3 protein is one row after TCRdb ran MiXCR on the multiplex PCR reads. The sample has around 100,000 distinct CDR3 sequences; approximately 21% are singletons. The sequenced material came from axillary lymph node tissue. These receptors all come from a female donor with breast cancer. Some clones in this sample may be carry-over from other donors' samples.

The rearrangement joins TRBV6-1 to TRBJ2-1; no definite D call. The CDR3 length is 11 residues. CDR1 and CDR2 (germline): MNHNS, SASEGT. The ends were cut back, 10 bases at V and 4 bases at J, with 8 bases in the middle. CDR3 region: CANSTYNEQFF. DNA of the CDR3: TGTGCCAACAGCACGTACAATGAGCAGTTCTTC.

This clonotype appeared many times. V usage is TRBV9 and J usage is TRBJ1-3; a weak D match, TRBD1 (6 bases). V lost 3 bases to trimming and J lost 0 bases, with 7 bases between them. The CDR3 consists of 14 residues. Germline assignment: CDR1 SGDLS and CDR2 YYNGEE. CDR3 sequence (DNA): TGTGCCAGCAGCGACAGGGTCTCTGGAAACACCATATATTTT. Its translation is CASSDRVSGNTIYF.

In its sample, this clonotype was seen many times. CDR3 sequence reads: CSASTGTSGVNEQFF. CDR3 nucleotide sequence: TGCAGTGCTTCGACCGGGACTAGCGGGGTCAATGAGCAGTTCTTC. This chain joins TRBV20-1 and TRBJ2-1; 13 nucleotides agree with TRBD2. The CDR3 has 15 residues. CDR1 is DFQATT, CDR2 SNEGSKA, per germline (reference sequence). Losses at the gene ends were 5 bases for V and 6 bases for J; bases not matched to a gene: 7.

This clonotype was detected ten times or more. This chain joins TRBV2 and TRBJ1-5; D unresolved. The CDR3 spans 13 residues. The ends were cut back, 3 bases at V and 2 bases at J, with 5 bases in the middle. In germline, CDR1 is SNHLY, CDR2 FYNNEI. DNA of the CDR3: TGTGCCAGCAGTGAGGCAGGCAATCAGCCCCAGCATTTT. Amino acids: CASSEAGNQPQHF.

This clonotype was observed many times. V and J are TRBV15 and TRBJ2-5, with D hard to call. Trimming stripped 0 bases from V and 1 base from J, with 3 bases between. The germline V gene has CDR1 LNHNV and CDR2 YYDKDF (reference sequence). The CDR3 has 13 amino acids. CDR3 region: CATSRDTQETQYF. Written as DNA, the CDR3 is TGTGCCACCAGCAGAGATACCCAAGAGACCCAGTACTTC. The entire variable domain, with the rest obtained from reference TRBV15 and TRBJ2-5, is as follows: DAMVIQNPRYQVTQFGKPVTLSCSQTLNHNVMYWYQQKSSQAPKLLFHYYDKDFNNEADTPDNFQSRRPNTSFCFLDIRSPGLGDTAMYLCATSRDTQETQYFGPGTRLLVL.

Notes on this clonotype: This could be a read error, since a much larger clone is one nucleotide away. The rearrangement links TRBV5-4 to TRBJ2-2, with TRBD2 matching over 7 bases. The germline gives CDR1 SGHNT, CDR2 YYREEE (reference sequence). The CDR3 totals 15 residues. J gave up 4 bases and V 9 bases, and 12 bases lay outside the gene matches. The CDR3 loop reads CANTPGRGSTGELFF. The DNA of the CDR3 is TGTGCCAACACCCCGGGGAGGGGCAGCACCGGGGAGCTGTTTTTT.

The V gene is TRBV30, the J gene TRBJ2-7; 7 nucleotides match TRBD2. V gave up 3 bases and J gave up 0 bases; unmatched junction bases: 14. This CDR3 is 17 amino acids long. CDR1 and CDR2 from the germline V gene are GTSNPN and SVGIG (reference sequence). CDR3 sequence reads: CAWSDLLKRGSSYEQYF. The CDR3 DNA reads as TGTGCCTGGAGCGACCTTCTGAAGCGGGGTAGCTCCTACGAGCAGTACTTC. The full variable domain, rest sourced from reference TRBV30 and TRBJ2-7, is SQTIHQWPATLVQPVGSPLSLECTVEGTSNPNLYWYRQAAGRGLQLLFYSVGIGQISSEVPQNLSASRPQDRQFILSSKKLLLSDSGFYLCAWSDLLKRGSSYEQYFGPGTRLTVT.

V and J are TRBV20-1 and TRBJ2-7; D gene uncertain. This CDR3 has 11 amino acids. The germline V gene encodes CDR1 DFQATT and CDR2 SNEGSKA (reference sequence). Trimming took off 3 bases at V and 7 bases at J, with 10 bases between the two ends. The CDR3: CSARVPLEQYF. The CDR3 DNA follows: TGCAGTGCTAGGGTCCCGCTTGAGCAGTACTTC.

Of note for this clonotype: This clone may be a read error of a much larger clone one base away. The rearrangement links TRBV5-1 to TRBJ2-1; possible D gene TRBD2, 7 bases. Looked up from germline, CDR1 is SGHRS and CDR2 is YFSETQ. The CDR3 spans 16 residues. CDR3 loop: CASSLGGGRSYNEQLF. DNA for the CDR3: TGCGCCAGCAGCTTGGGGGGGGGGCGCTCCTACAATGAGCAGCTCTTC.

This clonotype was observed a few times. The CDR3 reads CAWRSGAGGIGELFF. Written as DNA, the CDR3 is TGTGCCTGGAGAAGCGGTGCAGGGGGCATCGGGGAGCTGTTTTTT. The chain is built from TRBV30 and TRBJ2-2, with TRBD1 identical over 8 bases. Losses at the gene ends were 3 bases for V and 7 bases for J; bases not matched to a gene: 10. The CDR3 is 15 amino acids. Germline lookup yields CDR1 GTSNPN and CDR2 SVGIG (reference sequence). The full variable domain, with the rest looked up from reference TRBV30 and TRBJ2-2, is SQTIHQWPATLVQPVGSPLSLECTVEGTSNPNLYWYRQAAGRGLQLLFYSVGIGQISSEVPQNLSASRPQDRQFILSSKKLLLSDSGFYLCAWRSGAGGIGELFFGEGSRLTVL.

The table lists this clonotype with many counts. The chain links TRBV10-1 to TRBJ2-7, with TRBD1 matching 8 bases. Germline V gene sequence: CDR1 WNHNN, CDR2 SYGVQD (reference sequence). V dropped 4 bases and J dropped 6; count of bases not matched to a gene: 8. The CDR3 is 14 amino acids. For the CDR3, the DNA is TGCGCCAGCAGTGCCCAACTAACAGGGGGCGAGCAGTACTTC. Translated: CASSAQLTGGEQYF.

This clonotype was detected many times. V is TRBV2 and J is TRBJ1-5; the match to TRBD1 covers 10 bases. CDR1 and CDR2 from the germline V gene are SNHLY and FYNNEI. With 6 bases clipped from V and 4 bases from J, the junction kept 3 bases outside the gene matches. The CDR3 length is 14 residues. In DNA form, the CDR3 reads TGTGCCAGCAGCGGGACAGGGGTGAATCAGCCCCAGCATTTT. Translated: CASSGTGVNQPQHF.

With regard to this clonotype: This may come from a read error, since a much larger clone is one base off. The chain carries TRBV4-1 and TRBJ2-4; D not certain. The V gene lost 2 bases and the J gene lost 6 bases, with 8 bases spanning the gap. CDR1 and CDR2 from the germline V gene are MGHRA and YSYEKL. The CDR3 covers 13 residues. CDR3 region: CASSQPVGNIQYF. Here the CDR3 DNA reads TGCGCCAGCAGCCAACCGGTCGGAAACATTCAGTACTTC.

This clonotype was seen many times. The CDR3 DNA sequence: TGTGCCAGTAGGGAAACTAGCGGGAGGGTTAATGAGCAGTTCTTC. It specifies CASRETSGRVNEQFF. The V and J genes are TRBV19 and TRBJ2-1; the match to TRBD2 covers 13 bases. The germline gives CDR1 LNHDA, CDR2 SQIVND (reference sequence). This CDR3 has 15 amino acids. V was pared by 6 bases and J by 7 bases, with 6 bases of the junction left unmatched.

In this sample, this clonotype turned up many times. The DNA of the CDR3 is TGTGCCAGCAGTCCCGGGGTTGGGGACAATGAGCAGTTCTTC. Protein product: CASSPGVGDNEQFF. The gene calls are TRBV27 and TRBJ2-1, with TRBD2 as a possible D gene (5 bases). The V end was cut by 5 bases, the J end by 5 bases, with 13 bases between. CDR3 length: 14 residues. Germline V gene lookup returns CDR1 MNHEY and CDR2 SMNVEV (reference sequence).

In this sample, this clonotype turned up many times. The rearrangement links TRBV5-6 to TRBJ2-5; 7 positions match TRBD1. Germline values: CDR1 SGHDT, CDR2 YYEEEE. This CDR3 contains 14 residues. V trimming: 6 bases; J trimming: 5 bases; junction bases outside the gene matches: 10. CDR3 amino acids: CASMPTGVGETQYF. The CDR3 DNA reads TGTGCCAGCATGCCCACAGGGGTAGGGGAGACCCAGTACTTC.

There are many counts of this clonotype. The chain combines TRBV7-9 with TRBJ1-4; D may be TRBD1 (6 bases). V was trimmed by 5 bases and J by 4 bases, leaving 11 bases between them. The CDR3 extends over 14 amino acids. Looked up from germline, CDR1 is SEHNR and CDR2 is FQNEAQ (reference sequence). Here the CDR3 reads CASSPTGYNEKLFF. The CDR3 DNA is TGTGCCAGCAGCCCGACAGGCTATAATGAAAAACTGTTTTTT.

On this clonotype: Possible read error: a much larger clone is one base away. The chain combines TRBV5-8 with TRBJ2-3; D is unresolved. The germline V gene has CDR1 SGHTS and CDR2 YDEGEE. The CDR3 extends over 12 amino acids. V lost 4 bases and J lost 8, with 11 bases in between. The CDR3 nucleotides read TGTGCCAGCAGCAGTACAACGGTTACGCAGTATTTT. Translating gives CASSSTTVTQYF.

Many counts were recorded for this clonotype. The chain carries TRBV7-3 and TRBJ2-3; D uncertain. In germline, CDR1 is SGHTA, CDR2 FQGTGA. Trimming cost V 8 bases and J 0 bases, with 9 bases left between them. This CDR3 region has 13 residues. The CDR3 sequence: CASGYGSTDTQYF. CDR3 bases: TGTGCCAGCGGTTACGGGAGCACAGATACGCAGTATTTT.

The rearrangement joins TRBV7-2 to TRBJ2-7; 8 bases agree with TRBD1. The CDR3 covers 14 residues. The germline gives CDR1 SGHTA, CDR2 FQGNSA. Germline trimming cut 4 bases from V and 4 bases from J; bases unmatched to any gene: 6. Written as DNA, the CDR3 is TGTGCCAGCAGCTCCCGGACAGGGAGGTACGAGCAGTACTTC. Protein sequence: CASSSRTGRYEQYF.

Ten or more counts support this clonotype. V and J are TRBV7-3 and TRBJ2-3, with 7 bases fitting TRBD2. Germline-derived CDR1 and CDR2 are SGHTA and FQGTGA. The CDR3 length is 15 residues. J lost 3 bases, V lost 1 base, and 4 bases had no gene match. DNA for the CDR3: TGTGCCAGCAGCTTAAATGCGGGAGTGACAGATACGCAGTATTTT. It codes for CASSLNAGVTDTQYF.

This clonotype was recorded a few times. The chain combines TRBV5-1 with TRBJ2-3; the match to TRBD2 covers 16 bases. The germline V gene has CDR1 SGHRS and CDR2 YFSETQ. The V gene end was trimmed by 4 bases and the J gene end by 5 bases; junction bases not matched to a gene: 7. CDR3 length equals 17 residues. DNA for the CDR3: TGCGCCAGCAGCCCCGGGACTAGCGGGGGGGCGGGAGATACGCAGTATTTT. Its protein is CASSPGTSGGAGDTQYF.

This clonotype has at least ten counts. V and J are TRBV15 and TRBJ2-3; no reliable D call. Trimming pared 0 bases from V and 8 bases from J, leaving 15 bases between. The germline gives CDR1 LNHNV, CDR2 YYDKDF (reference sequence). This CDR3 comprises 15 residues. CDR3 sequence: CATSRDHDFTSTQYF. Written as DNA, the CDR3 is TGTGCCACCAGCAGAGATCACGACTTTACGAGTACGCAGTATTTT.

This clonotype appeared many times. This chain links TRBV19 with TRBJ1-5, with 8 bases that match TRBD1. The V and J ends lost 4 bases and 5 bases, in that order; junction bases with no gene match: 7. This CDR3 region has 15 residues. Germline values: CDR1 LNHDA, CDR2 SQIVND (reference sequence). CDR3 residues: CASSTVGQGDQPQHF. The CDR3 nucleotides read TGTGCCAGTAGTACGGTTGGACAGGGCGATCAGCCCCAGCATTTT.

In this sample, this clonotype turned up many times. This chain joins TRBV19 and TRBJ1-2; D not certain. With 7 bases removed from V and 3 bases from J, the gap between germline ends came to 15 bases. This CDR3 spans 14 amino acids. Germline V CDR1 and CDR2: LNHDA, SQIVND (reference sequence). CDR3 sequence reads: CASTLWYGYYGYTF. The CDR3 DNA reads TGTGCCAGTACCCTTTGGTACGGCTACTATGGCTACACCTTC.

This clonotype was detected ten times or more. The CDR3 loop reads CASSSGGNTYNSPLHF. CDR3 sequence (DNA): TGTGCCAGCAGCTCTGGGGGGAATACCTATAATTCACCCCTCCACTTT. This rearrangement joins TRBV5-4 to TRBJ1-6; a weak D match, TRBD1 (5 bases). The CDR3 extends over 16 amino acids. In germline, CDR1 is SGHNT, CDR2 YYREEE (reference sequence). V was pared by 3 bases and J by 2 bases, with 12 bases between.

This clonotype was recorded at least ten times. The chain is built from TRBV5-6 and TRBJ1-2; 11 bases align to TRBD1. The CDR3 totals 14 residues. The germline CDR1 and CDR2 sequences are SGHDT and YYEEEE. V shed 3 bases and J 7 bases; nucleotides not matched to a gene: 5. The chain's CDR3 is CASSYGQGAGGYTF. CDR3 in DNA: TGTGCCAGCAGCTACGGACAGGGGGCGGGTGGCTACACCTTC.

This chain joins TRBV7-4 and TRBJ2-1; 13 bases match TRBD2. The CDR3 contains 21 residues. With 1 base clipped from V and 9 bases from J, the junction kept 21 bases outside the gene matches. Germline V gene lookup returns CDR1 SGHVT and CDR2 SQSDAQ. The CDR3 is CASSLVIRTSGRADEVAEQFF. CDR3 nucleotide sequence: TGTGCCAGCAGCTTAGTCATCCGAACTAGCGGGAGGGCCGACGAGGTCGCTGAGCAGTTCTTC.

This clonotype showed up many times. The V call is TRBV20-1, the J call TRBJ2-7; 8 nucleotides align to TRBD1. CDR3 size: 15 residues. Trimming removed 3 bases from V and 0 bases from J; junction bases left unmatched: 7. CDR1 is DFQATT and CDR2 is SNEGSKA in the germline V gene (reference sequence). This CDR3 reads CSASARDRSSYEQYF. As DNA, the CDR3 is TGCAGTGCTAGCGCCCGGGACAGGAGCTCCTACGAGCAGTACTTC.

This clonotype was seen ten or more times. This chain links TRBV5-1 with TRBJ1-5; TRBD1 matches 9 bases. Germline trimming cut 4 bases from V and 0 bases from J; bases unmatched to any gene: 11. From germline, CDR1 is SGHRS and CDR2 YFSETQ. This CDR3 has 18 residues. The CDR3 spells CASSAPRQGGHSNQPQHF. Here the CDR3 DNA reads TGCGCCAGCAGCGCGCCACGACAGGGGGGGCATAGCAATCAGCCCCAGCATTTT.